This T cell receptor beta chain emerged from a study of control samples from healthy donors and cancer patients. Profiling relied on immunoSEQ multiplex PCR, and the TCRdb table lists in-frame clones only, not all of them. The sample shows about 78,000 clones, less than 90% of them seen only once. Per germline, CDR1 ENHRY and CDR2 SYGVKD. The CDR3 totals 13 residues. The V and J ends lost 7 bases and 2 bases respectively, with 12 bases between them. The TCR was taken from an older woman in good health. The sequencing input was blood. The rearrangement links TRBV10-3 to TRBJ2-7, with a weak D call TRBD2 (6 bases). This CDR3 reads CAITPGTPYEQYF. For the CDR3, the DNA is TGTGCCATCACCCCCGGGACTCCCTACGAGCAGTACTTC.